What follows describes a single T cell receptor (beta chain). The target antigen is unknown. The record originates from a study of cytomegalovirus exposure and HLA in healthy donors. Findings of the study overall: Across donors, most TCRs were seen rarely, yet some public ones were widespread. It was shown in a later analysis that HLA-associated TCR beta chains were more clonally expanded than other, equally common chains. In a later analysis, TCR beta V- and J-gene trimming was associated with a missense DCLRE1C variant.

Amplification used 60 Vbeta primers and 13 Jbeta primers. Data came from immunoSEQ multiplex PCR; TCRdb stores just in-frame clones and leaves some out. The data hold 55,000 to 80,000 clones, with around 80% observed a single time. Although they were nominally healthy when sampled, donors likely had unrecorded immune exposures. This CDR3 spans 17 amino acids. V was clipped by 0 bases and J by 4 bases; unmatched bases: 10. Germline loops: CDR1 SGHRS, CDR2 YFSETQ. Sequenced input: PBMCs. The V gene is TRBV5-1, the J gene TRBJ2-3, with 8 bases aligning to TRBD1. This TCR derives from a man younger than 35 in good health and CMV-seronegative. In nucleotides, the CDR3 is TGCGCCAGCAGCTTGGCCTCGAGGACAGGGATCTCAGATACGCAGTATTTT. This encodes CASSLASRTGISDTQYF. Using reference TRBV5-1 and TRBJ2-3 for the parts outside the CDR3, the full variable domain is KAGVTQTPRYLIKTRGQQVTLSCSPISGHRSVSWYQQTPGQGLQFLFEYFSETQRNKGNFPGRFSGRQFSNSRSEMNVSTLELGDSALYLCASSLASRTGISDTQYFGPGTRLTVL.